This note documents a single T cell receptor (beta chain) sequence. CDR3 length equals 13 residues. CDR1 and CDR2 from the germline V gene are SGHTA and FQGNSA. Trimming pared 2 bases from V and 4 bases from J, leaving 8 bases between. The study recruited people aged about 18 to 95 years across about 25 US areas. Resolution of symptoms, clearance, or two negative PCRs was present in recovered Cohort 3 donors. As originally analysed: Amplifying reference gene primers gave estimates of nucleated cell counts. TCRdb keeps only in-frame clones here, not all; method: immunoSEQ multiplex PCR. V, J and clone size reflect that table, while D and trimming were determined from the DNA. The sample lists approximately 300,000 clones; roughly nine tenths were seen once. The record originates from a study of blood T cell repertoires in COVID-19. Study at large: Samples came from the United States, Italy and Spain, spanning acute and convalescent COVID-19.

Sequencing was done on a sample of PBMCs or T cells enriched from blood (not recorded which). The V call is TRBV7-2, the J call TRBJ1-2; tentative D call: TRBD1 (5 bases). The sequence was collected from a woman under 40 who had recovered from COVID-19. The DNA for the CDR3 is TGTGCCAGCAGCTTACGGGGGGTCTATGGCTACACCTTC. Its translation: CASSLRGVYGYTF.